The 27 T cell receptor beta chains below were found in one sample sequenced in a study of T-cell memory formation after mild COVID-19. TCRdb called the 5' RACE reads again in MiXCR, with one record for every CDR3 protein. Among about 320,000 distinct CDR3 sequences listed, 14% were seen once. Sequencing input: PBMCs or a T cell subset sorted from them (not recorded which). Receptors originate from a man between 18 and 35 years old who had mild COVID-19 (a few samples of this study predate the infection). Cell type and time point are not known.

CDR3: CSAVMRLARRDTQYF. CDR3 coding DNA: TGCAGTGCGGTCATGCGTCTAGCGAGGAGAGATACGCAGTATTTT. V usage is TRBV20-1 and J usage is TRBJ2-3; D is perhaps TRBD2 (6 bases). CDR3 length: 15 amino acids. Germline V lookup: CDR1 DFQATT, CDR2 SNEGSKA (reference sequence). V shed 6 bases and J shed 5 bases, with 21 bases lying between them.

The chain has TRBV7-9 and TRBJ2-1, with 9 nucleotides matching TRBD1. Trimming took 6 bases from V and 8 from J; bases not matched to a gene: 11. From germline, CDR1 is SEHNR and CDR2 FQNEAQ (reference sequence). The CDR3 runs 15 residues. The CDR3 sequence is CASRYRGRKVDEQFF. The CDR3 nucleotides are TGTGCCAGCAGGTACAGGGGGCGCAAGGTCGATGAGCAGTTCTTC.

This clonotype was recorded many times. The CDR3 region is CASSPGQGLTGELFF. The CDR3 nucleotides read TGTGCCAGCAGCCCGGGGCAGGGGCTTACCGGGGAGCTGTTTTTT. The V gene is TRBV12-3 or TRBV12-4, the J gene TRBJ2-2; D might be TRBD1 (6 bases). CDR3 length: 15 residues. Trimming stripped 6 bases from V and 5 bases from J, with 16 bases between.

The gene calls are TRBV12-5 and TRBJ1-2; 9 bases are shared with TRBD1. CDR1 LGHNT and CDR2 FRNRAP come from the germline V gene. The junction had 3 bases not matched to a gene; V was cut back by 5 bases and J by 5 bases. The CDR3 sequence is 13 residues long. CDR3 DNA: TGTGCTAGTGGTCCCGGACAGGGGTATGGCTACACCTTC. This translates into CASGPGQGYGYTF.

There are many counts of this clonotype. This chain joins TRBV7-2 and TRBJ2-7; 10 bases are a match to TRBD2. The CDR3 runs 15 residues. Germline lookup yields CDR1 SGHTA and CDR2 FQGNSA. V lost 4 bases and J lost 3; bases outside the gene matches: 6. In DNA, the CDR3 is TGTGCCAGCAGCTCAACTAGCGGGGCTTTCTACGAGCAGTACTTC. Translation: CASSSTSGAFYEQYF.

The chain is built from TRBV5-4 and TRBJ2-1; D possibly corresponds to TRBD1 (5 bases). The CDR3 loop spans 14 amino acids. CDR1 and CDR2 (germline): SGHNT, YYREEE (reference sequence). V was cut by 4 bases and J by 5 bases, with 13 bases left in between. The CDR3 is CASSQVQADNEQFF. The DNA for the CDR3 is TGTGCCAGCAGCCAGGTACAGGCGGACAATGAGCAGTTCTTC.

V is TRBV20-1 and J is TRBJ2-1; D possibly uses TRBD1 or TRBD2 (5 bases each). This CDR3 is 15 amino acids long. The V end lost 4 bases, the J end lost 1 base, and 14 bases lay between the germline ends. The germline V gene has CDR1 DFQATT and CDR2 SNEGSKA (reference sequence). CDR3 coding DNA: TGCAGTGCTAACGTGTACGGGACGTCCTACAATGAGCAGTTCTTC. Residues: CSANVYGTSYNEQFF.

This clonotype was counted at least ten times. The chain links TRBV20-1 to TRBJ1-5; D is perhaps TRBD1 (6 bases). The CDR3 spans 13 residues. From germline, CDR1 is DFQATT and CDR2 SNEGSKA (reference sequence). Trimming removed 6 bases at V and 3 bases at J, with 12 bases between. DNA of the CDR3: TGCAGTGCCCGGGGGCAGAACAATCAGCCCCAGCATTTT. It encodes CSARGQNNQPQHF.

A few counts support this clonotype. This chain uses TRBV5-1 with TRBJ2-2; 7 positions agree with TRBD1. V gave up 0 bases and J gave up 7 bases; unmatched junction bases: 9. The CDR3 sequence is 16 residues long. The germline CDR1 and CDR2 sequences are SGHRS and YFSETQ. The CDR3 nucleotides are TGCGCCAGCAGCTTGGAGCGACCAGGGGGTGACGGGGAGCTGTTTTTT. Its protein is CASSLERPGGDGELFF.

The chain recombines TRBV5-1 with TRBJ2-2, with D perhaps matching TRBD1 or TRBD2 (6 bases each). Trimming took off 0 bases at V and 6 bases at J, with 12 bases between the two ends. This CDR3 comprises 15 residues. Germline V gives CDR1 SGHRS, CDR2 YFSETQ. DNA of the CDR3: TGCGCCAGCAGCTTGGGCATCGGGGGCCCCGGGGAGCTGTTTTTT. Protein: CASSLGIGGPGELFF.

This clonotype was counted many times. The chain uses TRBV7-2 and TRBJ1-2, with a possible D match to TRBD1 (5 bases). In germline, CDR1 is SGHTA, CDR2 FQGNSA. This CDR3 is 15 amino acids long. V was pared by 8 bases and J by 8 bases, with 24 bases between. CDR3 in amino acids: CASRVSGAPLGGYTF. DNA for the CDR3: TGTGCCAGCCGTGTAAGCGGGGCTCCATTGGGGGGCTACACCTTC.

This clonotype was observed a handful of times. The chain has TRBV5-6 and TRBJ2-3; a possible D gene is TRBD1 (5 bases). Per the germline V gene, CDR1 is SGHDT and CDR2 is YYEEEE. Between the trimmed V and J ends, which lost 4 bases and 0 bases, there was a span of 15 bases. The CDR3 consists of 16 residues. The CDR3 sequence is CASSLIQGTSTDTQYF. The CDR3 DNA is TGTGCCAGCAGCCTGATCCAGGGTACTAGCACAGATACGCAGTATTTT.

This chain joins TRBV5-4 and TRBJ1-4, with TRBD1 identical over 8 bases. The CDR3 has 14 amino acids. Germline V gene sequence: CDR1 SGHNT, CDR2 YYREEE (reference sequence). Trimming cost V 1 base and J 7 bases; bases outside gene matches: 3. This chain's CDR3 is CASSLQGAVEKLFF. The CDR3 nucleotides read TGTGCCAGCAGCTTGCAGGGGGCGGTTGAAAAACTGTTTTTT.

V is TRBV9 and J is TRBJ2-1; 8 nucleotides align to TRBD1. The CDR3 consists of 14 residues. Trimming removed 1 base from V and 7 bases from J; junction bases left unmatched: 4. The germline V gene has CDR1 SGDLS and CDR2 YYNGEE. The CDR3 is CASSVQGARNEQFF. The CDR3 DNA sequence: TGTGCCAGCAGCGTACAGGGGGCGAGGAATGAGCAGTTCTTC.

In its sample, this clonotype was seen a few times. The chain couples TRBV20-1 to TRBJ1-2; tentatively, D is TRBD1 (5 bases). In germline, CDR1 is DFQATT, CDR2 SNEGSKA (reference sequence). V was shortened by 6 bases and J by 1 base, with 12 bases between the two germline ends. There are 13 residues in the CDR3. CDR3 amino acids: CSAEEGNNYGYTF. CDR3 nucleotide sequence: TGCAGTGCAGAGGAGGGGAATAACTATGGCTACACCTTC.

This clonotype has only a few counts. The genes are TRBV27 and TRBJ1-2; a possible D gene is TRBD1 (5 bases). Trimming cost V 5 bases and J 8 bases, with 18 bases left between them. The CDR3 consists of 14 residues. Per the germline V gene, CDR1 is MNHEY and CDR2 is SMNVEV (reference sequence). CDR3 in amino acids: CASSPRAGPRGYTF. Written as DNA, the CDR3 is TGTGCCAGCAGTCCCCGAGCAGGGCCTCGCGGCTACACCTTC.

The rearrangement joins TRBV20-1 to TRBJ2-3; 12 bases agree with TRBD2. Germline CDR1 reads DFQATT; CDR2 reads SNEGSKA (reference sequence). V was clipped by 3 bases and J by 9 bases; unmatched bases: 7. The CDR3 length is 14 residues. In DNA form, the CDR3 reads TGCAGTGCTAGTTCTAGCGGGGGGGCCATAACGCAGTATTTT. Its protein is CSASSSGGAITQYF.

The J gene is TRBJ2-2, the V gene TRBV11-2; D remains ambiguous. CDR3 length: 14 amino acids. Germline loops: CDR1 SGHAT, CDR2 FQNNGV. Trimming removed 5 bases from V and 0 bases from J, with 7 bases in between. The CDR3 sequence: CASSANSNTGELFF. DNA for the CDR3: TGTGCCAGCAGCGCGAATTCGAACACCGGGGAGCTGTTTTTT.

The CDR3 sequence is CASWLSWEQFF. CDR3 coding DNA: TGTGCCAGCTGGCTATCATGGGAGCAGTTCTTC. The chain links TRBV2 to TRBJ2-1; no firm D call. The length of the CDR3 is 11 residues. The germline V gene encodes CDR1 SNHLY and CDR2 FYNNEI. V gave up 8 bases and J gave up 10 bases, with 12 bases separating them.

V usage is TRBV4-3 and J usage is TRBJ1-4; 7 bases agree with TRBD1. V shed 5 bases, J shed 3 bases, and the junction held 6 bases outside the gene matches. The CDR3 totals 15 residues. Germline V gene lookup returns CDR1 LGHNA and CDR2 YSLEER. CDR3 sequence (DNA): TGCGCCAGCAGCTCTCGGACAGGAGCTAATGAAAAACTGTTTTTT. Protein sequence: CASSSRTGANEKLFF.

This clonotype was recorded many times. The chain recombines TRBV6-2 or TRBV6-3 with TRBJ2-3; no reliable D call. V shed 4 bases and J shed 13 bases, with 18 bases lying between them. Germline assignment: CDR1 MNHEY and CDR2 SVGEGT. The CDR3 totals 13 residues. CDR3 nucleotides: TGTGCCAGCAGTTCCGTAAGGAGACCGGATAAGTATTTT. This gives the protein CASSSVRRPDKYF.

The rearrangement links TRBV12-3 or TRBV12-4 to TRBJ2-3; D possibly corresponds to TRBD1 (5 bases). V shed 2 bases and J shed 1 base, with 10 bases lying between them. There are 15 residues in the CDR3. The CDR3 coding sequence is TGTGCCAGCAGTTTAATAGGGGTCGGCACAGATACGCAGTATTTT. Amino acids: CASSLIGVGTDTQYF.

There are a few counts of this clonotype. J is TRBJ2-2 and V is TRBV6-2 or TRBV6-3, with D perhaps assigned TRBD1 or TRBD2 (5 bases each). The CDR3 extends over 14 amino acids. Germline V gene lookup returns CDR1 MNHEY and CDR2 SVGEGT. The V gene lost 4 bases and the J gene lost 7 bases, with 13 bases spanning the gap. CDR3 region: CASSFVGVHGELFF. CDR3 in DNA: TGTGCCAGCAGTTTCGTGGGGGTTCACGGGGAGCTGTTTTTT.

The V gene is TRBV7-3, the J gene TRBJ2-3, with no clear D. This CDR3 spans 13 amino acids. V lost 3 bases and J lost 2, with 6 bases in between. Germline V gene data show CDR1 as SGHTA and CDR2 as FQGTGA. The CDR3 nucleotides read TGTGCCAGCAGCTTTCCGGACACAGATACGCAGTATTTT. Translated: CASSFPDTDTQYF.

This clonotype has more than one count but fewer than ten. The chain couples TRBV7-9 to TRBJ2-6; the match to TRBD1 covers 10 bases. The CDR3 loop spans 21 amino acids. V trimming: 3 bases; J trimming: 2 bases; junction bases outside the gene matches: 16. Per the germline V gene, CDR1 is SEHNR and CDR2 is FQNEAQ (reference sequence). This chain's CDR3 is CASSFRFRLGTGDPGANVLTF. CDR3 coding DNA: TGTGCCAGCAGCTTTCGTTTTAGGTTGGGGACAGGGGATCCTGGGGCCAACGTCCTGACTTTC.

There are a few counts of this clonotype. The gene calls are TRBV7-2 and TRBJ2-1; TRBD2 matches 8 bases. V shed 5 bases, J shed 4 bases, and the junction held 10 bases outside the gene matches. CDR1 SGHTA and CDR2 FQGNSA come from the germline V gene. This CDR3 region has 16 residues. DNA of the CDR3: TGTGCCAGCAGCCCGGGGACTAGTGGGCTGTACAATGAGCAGTTCTTC. As protein: CASSPGTSGLYNEQFF.

The gene calls are TRBV2 and TRBJ2-7, with a weak D call TRBD1 (6 bases). The length of the CDR3 is 12 residues. Germline V gives CDR1 SNHLY, CDR2 FYNNEI. V was cut by 11 bases and J by 0 bases, with 11 bases left in between. The CDR3 region has the DNA TGTGCCGGATCGGACAGCTCCTACGAGCAGTACGTC. It encodes CAGSDSSYEQYV.